Below are 16 T cell receptor beta chains sequenced from a single sample in a study of patients and donors after allogeneic stem cell transplantation. From the RT-PCR reads, TCRdb called clonotypes with MiXCR, one entry per CDR3 protein. In the table there are about 960,000 distinct CDR3 sequences, approximately 19% of which are singletons. The sequencing input was blood, either unsorted or a sorted T cell fraction (not recorded which). Source of these receptors: a human donor who was either an allogeneic HSCT recipient or a stem cell or donor lymphocyte infusion donor (not recorded which). It is not recorded whose cells these are; they may come from a transplant donor.

This clonotype showed up just a few times. The chain carries TRBV20-1 and TRBJ2-7; the D is unclear. The CDR3 contains 12 residues. V was cut by 1 base and J by 6 bases, with 10 bases left in between. Germline loops: CDR1 DFQATT, CDR2 SNEGSKA (reference sequence). Here the CDR3 DNA reads TGCAGTGCTAGAGCTAAAACAGTCGAGCAGTACTTC. It is translated as CSARAKTVEQYF.

The gene calls are TRBV29-1 and TRBJ1-5; D remains ambiguous. Germline loops: CDR1 SQVTM, CDR2 ANQGSEA. The CDR3 sequence is 12 residues long. Trimming took off 3 bases at V and 7 bases at J, with 10 bases between the two ends. The CDR3 protein is CSVEAVGQPQHF. In nucleotides, the CDR3 is TGCAGCGTTGAGGCGGTAGGGCAGCCCCAGCATTTT. Full variable domain (missing parts from reference TRBV29-1 and TRBJ1-5): SAVISQKPSRDICQRGTSLTIQCQVDSQVTMMFWYRQQPGQSLTLIATANQGSEATYESGFVIDKFPISRPNLTFSTLTVSNMSPEDSSIYLCSVEAVGQPQHFGDGTRLSIL.

The gene calls are TRBV30 and TRBJ2-2; tentatively, D is TRBD1 (5 bases). Germline assignment: CDR1 GTSNPN and CDR2 SVGIG (reference sequence). The ends were cut back, 5 bases at V and 6 bases at J, with 10 bases in the middle. This CDR3 region has 12 residues. The CDR3 coding sequence is TGTGCCTGGCAGGGAATACCCGGGGAGCTGTTTTTT. This encodes CAWQGIPGELFF.

The V gene is TRBV6-5, the J gene TRBJ2-5; 10 nucleotides match TRBD2. The CDR3 has 16 residues. Per germline, CDR1 MNHEY and CDR2 SVGAGI. Trimming at V came to 1 base and at J to 4 bases, leaving 6 bases not matched to a gene. The CDR3 sequence is CASSYWVAGGVETQYF. The CDR3 DNA follows: TGTGCCAGCAGTTACTGGGTAGCGGGAGGAGTAGAGACCCAGTACTTC.

The genes are TRBV20-1 and TRBJ2-1, with D hard to call. This CDR3 comprises 14 residues. CDR1 and CDR2 from the germline V gene are DFQATT and SNEGSKA (reference sequence). The ends were cut back, 3 bases at V and 3 bases at J, with 12 bases in the middle. The CDR3 DNA follows: TGCAGTGCTAGCGATTCTCTCATCTACAATGAGCAGTTCTTC. Translation gives CSASDSLIYNEQFF.

The chain has TRBV28 and TRBJ2-1, with 8 bases that match TRBD2. The germline V gene has CDR1 MDHEN and CDR2 SYDVKM. V shed 5 bases and J 9 bases; nucleotides not matched to a gene: 15. The CDR3 has 16 amino acids. CDR3 residues: CASSPRRRTSYGEQFF. In DNA form, the CDR3 reads TGTGCCAGCAGTCCCCGACGGAGGACTAGCTACGGTGAGCAGTTCTTC.

This clonotype was seen only a few times. This chain links TRBV9 with TRBJ2-1; D is possibly TRBD1 (5 bases). Germline values: CDR1 SGDLS, CDR2 YYNGEE. Between the trimmed V and J ends, which lost 4 bases and 4 bases, there was a span of 18 bases. This CDR3 contains 16 residues. The CDR3 sequence: CASSTTTGPEYNEQFF. CDR3 sequence (DNA): TGTGCCAGCAGCACCACCACAGGACCCGAGTACAATGAGCAGTTCTTC.

This rearrangement joins TRBV12-3 or TRBV12-4 to TRBJ2-5; no definite D call. CDR3 length equals 16 residues. V shed 6 bases and J shed 2 bases, with 19 bases lying between them. The CDR3 region is CASSPPMAVSQETQYF. In DNA form, the CDR3 reads TGTGCCAGCAGCCCCCCCATGGCTGTATCACAAGAGACCCAGTACTTC.

The table lists this clonotype with a few counts. V is TRBV20-1 and J is TRBJ1-6; D is ambiguous. V lost 5 bases and J 0 bases, leaving 5 bases between the germline ends. This CDR3 is built from 13 residues. From germline, CDR1 is DFQATT and CDR2 SNEGSKA (reference sequence). DNA of the CDR3: TGCAGTGCTTGGAGCTCCTATAATTCACCCCTCCACTTT. Amino acids: CSAWSSYNSPLHF.

This clonotype was detected only a few times. The V call is TRBV10-3, the J call TRBJ1-2, with 8 bases lining up with TRBD1. V lost 10 bases and J lost 2; bases outside the gene matches: 6. The CDR3 consists of 13 residues. CDR1 and CDR2 from the germline V gene are ENHRY and SYGVKD. The CDR3 loop is CATSTGVNYGYTF. CDR3 bases: TGTGCCACCTCGACAGGGGTAAACTATGGCTACACCTTC.

In this sample, this clonotype turned up a few times. The chain couples TRBV6-2 or TRBV6-3 to TRBJ2-7, with D perhaps TRBD2 (5 bases). This CDR3 region has 12 residues. Germline assignment: CDR1 MNHEY and CDR2 SVGEGT. V gave up 6 bases and J gave up 5 bases, with 11 bases separating them. The CDR3 reads CASRRGDNEQYF. CDR3 coding DNA: TGTGCCAGCAGACGGGGAGACAACGAGCAGTACTTC.

This clonotype was detected a few times. This chain links TRBV6-1 with TRBJ1-2, with 8 bases matching TRBD1. CDR3 length: 14 amino acids. Germline CDR1 MNHNS, CDR2 SASEGT. With V trimmed by 10 bases and J by 1 base, 8 bases remained unmatched. CDR3 in amino acids: CATSRTGNNYGYTF. CDR3 nucleotides: TGTGCCACCTCAAGGACAGGGAATAACTATGGCTACACCTTC.

The V call is TRBV7-6, the J call TRBJ2-1; D is ambiguous. The CDR3 has 17 residues. V shed 5 bases and J shed 0 bases, with 17 bases lying between them. Germline values: CDR1 SGHVS, CDR2 FNYEAQ. CDR3 protein: CASSLWEQRNSYNEQFF. The CDR3 bases are TGTGCCAGCAGCCTTTGGGAACAGCGCAACTCCTACAATGAGCAGTTCTTC.

This clonotype was found a few times. This chain links TRBV7-9 with TRBJ2-1, with D perhaps given as TRBD1 or TRBD2 (5 bases each). This CDR3 contains 16 residues. Germline V gives CDR1 SEHNR, CDR2 FQNEAQ (reference sequence). V was shortened by 7 bases and J by 0 bases, with 16 bases between the two germline ends. The CDR3 sequence is CASTDAWGSSYNEQFF. The CDR3 bases are TGTGCCAGCACGGATGCGTGGGGGAGCTCCTACAATGAGCAGTTCTTC.

This clonotype was seen only a few times. This CDR3 reads CSVASGGSTEAFF. CDR3 nucleotide sequence: TGCAGCGTTGCAAGTGGTGGGAGCACTGAAGCTTTCTTT. V and J are TRBV29-1 and TRBJ1-1; D remains unclear. CDR1 and CDR2 from the germline V gene are SQVTM and ANQGSEA. V was pared by 4 bases and J by 4 bases, with 13 bases between. The CDR3 consists of 13 residues.

The gene calls are TRBV20-1 and TRBJ1-2; 8 positions match TRBD1. Trimming took 3 bases from V and 1 from J; bases not matched to a gene: 16. This CDR3 is built from 18 residues. Germline lookup yields CDR1 DFQATT and CDR2 SNEGSKA (reference sequence). The CDR3 protein is CSASTPRTGKPNNYGYTF. Here the CDR3 DNA reads TGCAGTGCTAGTACCCCCCGGACAGGGAAACCCAATAACTATGGCTACACCTTC.